Shown below are 15 T cell receptor beta chains from a single sample sequenced in a study of T cell responses to AZD1222 COVID-19 vaccine (dated by TCRdb to the early 2020s). The time point label on this specimen signifies: baseline before first vaccination. Library generation was performed with the immunoSEQ multiplex PCR assay. This is the immuneACCESS table as TCRdb keeps it, with only in-frame sequences that have V and J called. A part of the clones is gone; compared with another copy, unresolved V genes explain less than half, and the rest is unexplained. The sample table contains some 130,000 clones; only one count was recorded for around 90% of them. The ten most abundant clones make up under 3.5% of the sample. Here the sequenced sample was peripheral blood, taken on day 0 of AZD1222 vaccination. The source of these receptors is an adult in good health.

V gene TRBV2 combines with J gene TRBJ1-1; D not resolved. Trimming cost V 5 bases and J 5 bases, with 9 bases left between them. Germline-derived CDR1 and CDR2 are SNHLY and FYNNEI. This CDR3 region has 12 residues. The CDR3 protein is CASSSKRTEAFF. CDR3 DNA: TGTGCCAGCAGTTCCAAAAGGACTGAAGCTTTCTTT. Looking up the rest from reference TRBV2 and TRBJ1-1 gives the full variable domain: EPEVTQTPSHQVTQMGQEVILRCVPISNHLYFYWYRQILGQKVEFLVSFYNNEISEKSEIFDDQFSVERPDGSNFTLKIRSTKLEDSAMYFCASSSKRTEAFFGQGTRLTVV.

This chain joins TRBV27 and TRBJ2-7, with a possible D match to TRBD1 (5 bases). Trimming cost V 5 bases and J 4 bases, with 9 bases left between them. Germline values: CDR1 MNHEY, CDR2 SMNVEV (reference sequence). The CDR3 is 12 amino acids. Here the CDR3 reads CASSTNRYEQYF. CDR3 coding DNA: TGTGCCAGCAGTACGAACAGGTACGAGCAGTACTTC.

The chain links TRBV12-3 or TRBV12-4 to TRBJ2-7; D is unclear. V was clipped by 4 bases and J by 4 bases, with 8 bases between them. The CDR3 sequence is 12 residues long. This chain's CDR3 is CASSSHPYEQYF. CDR3 nucleotide sequence: TGTGCCAGCAGTTCGCATCCATACGAGCAGTACTTC.

The rearrangement uses TRBV27 and TRBJ1-2, with D tentatively TRBD1 (5 bases). Trimming cost V 6 bases and J 4 bases, with 12 bases left between them. The CDR3 covers 13 residues. Germline V gene data show CDR1 as MNHEY and CDR2 as SMNVEV (reference sequence). CDR3 sequence (DNA): TGTGCCAGCAGAGGGGATTGGAGCTATGGCTACACCTTC. Translating gives CASRGDWSYGYTF.

This chain uses TRBV2 with TRBJ1-1; D gene unclear. This CDR3 is 11 amino acids long. V was cut by 8 bases and J by 8 bases, with 12 bases left in between. Germline V lookup: CDR1 SNHLY, CDR2 FYNNEI. The CDR3 DNA follows: TGTGCCAGCGTCCGGGCCACGGAAGCTTTCTTT. Translating it yields CASVRATEAFF.

The J gene is TRBJ2-5, the V gene TRBV10-3; 7 bases match TRBD1. Per germline, CDR1 ENHRY and CDR2 SYGVKD. CDR3 length: 13 amino acids. J was trimmed by 5 bases and V by 11 bases; bases with no gene match: 11. The CDR3 DNA reads as TGTGCCTCAGAAGACAGGGCACGGGAGACCCAGTACTTC. Translation: CASEDRARETQYF.

The chain uses TRBV7-9 and TRBJ2-1; perhaps TRBD2 as D (6 bases). Germline loops: CDR1 SEHNR, CDR2 FQNEAQ (reference sequence). The CDR3 runs to 14 residues. The V gene lost 5 bases and the J gene lost 10 bases, with 18 bases spanning the gap. CDR3 amino acids: CASSQGLARGEQFF. The CDR3 DNA follows: TGTGCCAGCAGCCAGGGACTCGCAAGGGGAGAGCAGTTCTTC.

The rearrangement uses TRBV5-1 and TRBJ2-1; TRBD2 agrees at 7 bases. The CDR3 has 14 residues. V was clipped by 1 base and J by 4 bases; unmatched bases: 2. Germline-derived CDR1 and CDR2 are SGHRS and YFSETQ. The CDR3 loop is CASSLWTSYNEQFF. CDR3 coding DNA: TGCGCCAGCAGCTTGTGGACTAGTTACAATGAGCAGTTCTTC.

V is TRBV12-3 or TRBV12-4 and J is TRBJ1-2, with a weak D call TRBD1 (5 bases). The CDR3 sequence is 13 residues long. Trimming shortened V by 4 bases and J by 7 bases, and 13 bases separated the two germline ends. Here the CDR3 reads CASSYGTGSGYTF. The DNA of the CDR3 is TGTGCCAGCAGTTATGGAACAGGTAGTGGCTACACCTTC.

In this sample, this clone turned up a few times. This sequence joins TRBV6-5 and TRBJ2-3, with 16 bases fitting TRBD2. V trimming: 8 bases; J trimming: 3 bases; junction bases outside the gene matches: 2. The CDR3 totals 15 residues. The germline V gene has CDR1 MNHEY and CDR2 SVGAGI. The CDR3 here is CASGTSGRVTDTQYF. In nucleotides, the CDR3 is TGTGCCAGCGGGACTAGCGGGAGGGTGACAGATACGCAGTATTTT.

This clone was counted once. V and J are TRBV5-1 and TRBJ1-1; 9 bases are shared with TRBD1. CDR3 size: 14 residues. J lost 4 bases, V lost 3 bases, and 4 bases had no gene match. Germline CDR1 SGHRS, CDR2 YFSETQ. CDR3 DNA: TGCGCCAGCAGCTCGACAGGGGGGGTCACTGAAGCTTTCTTT. Translating it yields CASSSTGGVTEAFF.

This clone showed up just once. The chain couples TRBV12-3 or TRBV12-4 to TRBJ2-3; no definite D call. The CDR3 length is 11 residues. The V end lost 4 bases, the J end lost 6 bases, and 5 bases lay between the germline ends. CDR3 loop: CASSSPDTQYF. In DNA form, the CDR3 reads TGTGCCAGCAGTTCGCCTGATACGCAGTATTTT.

This CDR3 reads CASSVGTGDYEQYF. CDR3 bases: TGTGCCAGCAGCGTCGGGACAGGGGATTACGAGCAGTACTTC. The genes are TRBV13 and TRBJ2-7; 10 positions agree with TRBD1. This CDR3 comprises 14 residues. V was clipped by 5 bases and J by 4 bases; unmatched bases: 5. Germline CDR1 reads PRHDT; CDR2 reads FYEKMQ (reference sequence).

V gene TRBV11-2 combines with J gene TRBJ2-5; D uncertain. The germline gives CDR1 SGHAT, CDR2 FQNNGV. The CDR3 is made up of 15 amino acids. Trimming removed 2 bases at V and 2 bases at J, with 12 bases between. The CDR3 loop is CASSLSPTRQETQYF. In DNA, the CDR3 is TGTGCCAGCAGCTTAAGCCCCACCAGACAAGAGACCCAGTACTTC.

The rearrangement links TRBV3-1 (or the pseudogene TRBV3-2) to TRBJ2-3; D is ambiguous. The CDR3 sequence is 16 residues long. V lost 5 bases and J lost 1, with 16 bases in between. Looked up from germline, CDR1 is LGHDT and CDR2 is YNNKEL (reference sequence). In nucleotides, the CDR3 is TGTGCCAGCAGCTTCCGAACGCGCCTGGGCACAGATACGCAGTATTTT. Translating it yields CASSFRTRLGTDTQYF.